This T cell receptor (beta chain) was captured by sequencing in a study of T cell repertoires in cytomegalovirus infection. The wider study: Public signatures in TCR beta pointed to CMV infection and matching HLA type. Whole-study findings and limits: The cumulative frequency of public TCR beta families identified carriers of CMV plus the relevant HLA. HLA-C-restricted TCR beta clonotypes specific for CMV led the ex vivo response.

Trimming took off 6 bases at V and 4 bases at J, with 18 bases between the two ends. The germline gives CDR1 SNHLY, CDR2 FYNNEI. CDR3 length: 15 residues. TCRdb ran MiXCR on the reads and lists one entry per CDR3 protein. The repertoire has a few hundred thousand distinct CDR3 sequences, roughly 15% of them found once; the top ten carry approximately 12%. In regard to this clonotype: Its cognate antigen is unknown.

The TCR comes from a human donor in good health (CMV status not recorded). Some clones in this sample may be carry-over from other donors' samples. Sequencing was carried out using PBMCs. The V and J genes are TRBV2 and TRBJ2-5; D may correspond to TRBD1 or TRBD2 (5 bases each). The CDR3 is CASRGEGVMAETQYF. In DNA form, the CDR3 reads TGTGCCAGCAGGGGGGAAGGGGTAATGGCAGAGACCCAGTACTTC.